One sample yielded the 22 T cell receptor beta chains listed below, sequenced in a study of shared clonotypes between healthy human individuals. CD45RO negativity and positive selection for CCR7 defined naive CD8 cells, a population that excluded terminally differentiated effector memory CD45RA+ cells. Measured with immunoSEQ multiplex PCR; TCRdb has only the in-frame clones, and not every one. The sample has about 2.1 million clones; around 93% are singletons. Sequencing used naive CD8+ T cells from PBMCs. The source of these receptors is a young man in good health. Some clones in this sample may be carry-over from other donors' samples.

The V gene is TRBV7-8, the J gene TRBJ2-7, with TRBD1 matching over 9 bases. The trim removed 3 bases at V and 2 bases at J, leaving 17 bases unmatched. This CDR3 spans 19 amino acids. Germline V gene data show CDR1 as SGHVS and CDR2 as FQNEAQ. The CDR3 loop reads CASSFPPGQGLRTPYEQYF. The CDR3, as DNA: TGTGCCAGCAGCTTCCCCCCGGGACAGGGACTAAGGACGCCCTACGAGCAGTACTTC. Filled out from reference TRBV7-8 and TRBJ2-7, the complete variable domain reads GAGVSQSPRYKVAKRGQDVALRCDPISGHVSLFWYQQALGQGPEFLTYFQNEAQLDKSGLPSDRFFAERPEGSVSTLKIQRTQQEDSAVYLCASSFPPGQGLRTPYEQYFGPGTRLTVT.

This clone was counted between two and nine times. The identical CDR3 is also encoded by other nucleotide sequences in the sample. This chain links TRBV27 with TRBJ2-7; 7 nucleotides match TRBD2. The germline V gene encodes CDR1 MNHEY and CDR2 SMNVEV (reference sequence). The CDR3 totals 13 residues. The ends lost 4 bases at V and 1 base at J; junction bases unmatched: 1. CDR3 loop: CASSWGLSYEQYF. The CDR3 DNA reads as TGTGCCAGCAGTTGGGGACTATCCTACGAGCAGTACTTC.

The chain recombines TRBV27 with TRBJ2-1; maybe TRBD2 (6 bases). The CDR3 totals 17 residues. Germline V gene sequence: CDR1 MNHEY, CDR2 SMNVEV (reference sequence). V shed 2 bases and J shed 4 bases, with 18 bases lying between them. The CDR3 protein is CASSLGLLEGGYNEQFF. The CDR3 coding sequence is TGTGCCAGCAGTTTAGGACTATTGGAAGGCGGGTACAATGAGCAGTTCTTC.

The chain couples TRBV7-9 to TRBJ2-1, with 9 positions matching TRBD2. CDR3 size: 12 residues. V lost 5 bases and J lost 9; bases outside the gene matches: 2. Germline values: CDR1 SEHNR, CDR2 FQNEAQ (reference sequence). The DNA for the CDR3 is TGTGCCAGCAGCAAAGCGGGAGGTGAGCAGTTCTTC. Amino acids: CASSKAGGEQFF. The full variable domain, completed using reference TRBV7-9 and TRBJ2-1, is DTGVSQNPRHKITKRGQNVTFRCDPISEHNRLYWYRQTLGQGPEFLTYFQNEAQLEKSRLLSDRFSAERPKGSFSTLEIQRTEQGDSAMYLCASSKAGGEQFFGPGTRLTVL.

The gene calls are TRBV12-2 and TRBJ2-5; TRBD2 is the table's D call, not checked against the DNA. TRBV12-2 is described as a pseudogene. The CDR3 runs 14 residues. The CDR3 protein is CASRPWRGQETQYF. The CDR3 region has the DNA TGTGCAAGTCGCCCCTGGCGGGGGCAAGAGACCCAGTACTTC.

The genes are TRBV6-5 and TRBJ1-5; possibly TRBD1 for D (5 bases). Per germline, CDR1 MNHEY and CDR2 SVGAGI. The CDR3 spans 14 residues. The V end lost 7 bases, the J end lost 3 bases, and 13 bases lay between the germline ends. The DNA for the CDR3 is TGTGCCAGCACCCCTCAGGGTGCCAATCAGCCCCAGCATTTT. This codes for CASTPQGANQPQHF.

A few counts support this clone. The chain has TRBV7-9 and TRBJ2-2; D gene ambiguous. The V gene's germline CDR1 is SEHNR and CDR2 FQNEAQ (reference sequence). Trimming removed 5 bases from V and 6 bases from J, with 10 bases in between. This CDR3 region has 13 residues. This CDR3 is CASSPSGAGELFF. The CDR3 nucleotides read TGTGCCAGCAGCCCTAGTGGGGCCGGGGAGCTGTTTTTT. Complete variable domain (other parts from reference TRBV7-9 and TRBJ2-2): DTGVSQNPRHKITKRGQNVTFRCDPISEHNRLYWYRQTLGQGPEFLTYFQNEAQLEKSRLLSDRFSAERPKGSFSTLEIQRTEQGDSAMYLCASSPSGAGELFFGEGSRLTVL.

The chain joins TRBV15 to TRBJ2-1; 8 bases are a match to TRBD2. This CDR3 is 17 amino acids long. V was pared by 0 bases and J by 1 base, with 5 bases of the junction left unmatched. Germline CDR1 is LNHNV and CDR2 is YYDKDF (reference sequence). CDR3 sequence: CATSREHSGVSYNEQFF. DNA of the CDR3: TGTGCCACCAGCAGAGAACATAGCGGGGTTTCCTACAATGAGCAGTTCTTC.

This clone has only one observation. This chain links TRBV4-3 with TRBJ1-3, with 7 bases identical to TRBD1. The CDR3 totals 16 residues. CDR1 and CDR2 from the germline V gene are LGHNA and YSLEER. The junction had 10 bases not matched to a gene; V was cut back by 4 bases and J by 4 bases. In nucleotides, the CDR3 is TGCGCCAGCAGCCCGGGGGTGAGGGGGCGAGGAAACACCATATATTTT. This sequence encodes CASSPGVRGRGNTIYF.

The V call is TRBV5-6, the J call TRBJ1-1; 7 nucleotides align to TRBD1. Germline loops: CDR1 SGHDT, CDR2 YYEEEE. V was clipped by 1 base and J by 0 bases; unmatched bases: 15. The CDR3 extends over 19 amino acids. Here the CDR3 DNA reads TGTGCCAGCAGCTTGCGCCGACCCACCCCAGGGGGTCTGAACACTGAAGCTTTCTTT. Its protein product is CASSLRRPTPGGLNTEAFF.

The chain employs TRBV11-2 and TRBJ2-5; D unresolved. The J call may be faulty, since TRBJ2-7 better matches the DNA end. Looked up from germline, CDR1 is SGHAT and CDR2 is FQNNGV. The CDR3 spans 14 residues. The CDR3 sequence is CASSLGAVAYEQYF. The CDR3 DNA is TGTGCCAGCAGCTTAGGTGCAGTAGCCTACGAGCAGTACTTC.

The table lists this clone with a count of one. This chain links TRBV13 with TRBJ2-2, with D unresolved. Trimming took off 1 base at V and 10 bases at J, with 7 bases between the two ends. Germline lookup yields CDR1 PRHDT and CDR2 FYEKMQ (reference sequence). CDR3 length equals 12 residues. CDR3 region: CASSLVGQELFF. As DNA, the CDR3 is TGTGCCAGCAGCTTAGTGGGTCAGGAGCTGTTTTTT. The full variable domain, completed using reference TRBV13 and TRBJ2-2, is AAGVIQSPRHLIKEKRETATLKCYPIPRHDTVYWYQQGPGQDPQFLISFYEKMQSDKGSIPDRFSAQQFSDYHSELNMSSLELGDSALYFCASSLVGQELFFGEGSRLTVL.

The V call is TRBV7-3, the J call TRBJ2-7; 9 bases are a match to TRBD1. Germline V gene sequence: CDR1 SGHTA, CDR2 FQGTGA. The CDR3 covers 15 residues. After removal of 5 bases from V and 2 bases from J, the junction contained 7 bases not matched to a gene. In nucleotides, the CDR3 is TGTGCCAGCAGCGCTACCGGGACAGGGCCCTACGAGCAGTACTTC. Encoded protein: CASSATGTGPYEQYF. Variable domain in full (rest from reference TRBV7-3 and TRBJ2-7): GAGVSQTPSNKVTEKGKYVELRCDPISGHTALYWYRQSLGQGPEFLIYFQGTGAADDSGLPNDRFFAVRPEGSVSTLKIQRTERGDSAVYLCASSATGTGPYEQYFGPGTRLTVT.

The chain combines TRBV30 with TRBJ1-5; D is possibly TRBD1 (5 bases). Trimming stripped 0 bases from V and 0 bases from J, with 12 bases between. The germline gives CDR1 GTSNPN, CDR2 SVGIG (reference sequence). The CDR3 runs 16 residues. The CDR3 DNA reads as TGTGCCTGGAGTGTAGAGGGACTATTTAGCAATCAGCCCCAGCATTTT. Translated, it gives CAWSVEGLFSNQPQHF.

The V call is TRBV29-1, the J call TRBJ1-2; 7 nucleotides agree with TRBD1. CDR3 size: 13 residues. V was pared by 6 bases and J by 2 bases, with 6 bases of the junction left unmatched. From germline, CDR1 is SQVTM and CDR2 ANQGSEA. The CDR3 coding sequence is TGCAGCGTACCTTCGGACAGGAACTATGGCTACACCTTC. It encodes CSVPSDRNYGYTF.

The chain employs TRBV11-2 and TRBJ2-1, with D tentatively TRBD1 or TRBD2 (5 bases each). Looked up from germline, CDR1 is SGHAT and CDR2 is FQNNGV. The V end was cut by 1 base, the J end by 4 bases, with 11 bases between. There are 15 residues in the CDR3. This CDR3 is CASSLAGTTYNEQFF. Written as DNA, the CDR3 is TGTGCCAGCAGCTTAGCAGGGACCACTTACAATGAGCAGTTCTTC.

This clone was found a few times. The J gene is TRBJ1-1, the V gene TRBV7-6; 9 bases map to TRBD1. The CDR3 contains 14 residues. Trimming cost V 5 bases and J 3 bases; bases outside gene matches: 4. From germline, CDR1 is SGHVS and CDR2 FNYEAQ. The CDR3 sequence is CASSTRQGDTEAFF. DNA of the CDR3: TGTGCCAGCAGCACCCGACAGGGGGACACTGAAGCTTTCTTT.

A single count supports this clone. This chain connects TRBV27 to TRBJ1-1; tentatively, D is TRBD1 (5 bases). The V gene's germline CDR1 is MNHEY and CDR2 SMNVEV (reference sequence). Trimming cost V 1 base and J 11 bases, with 14 bases left between them. There are 13 residues in the CDR3. CDR3 sequence reads: CASSLYSGRAAFF. CDR3 nucleotides: TGTGCCAGCAGTTTATACTCGGGACGAGCGGCTTTCTTT.

To note about this clone: Other DNA sequences from this sample encode an identical CDR3 as well. This chain uses TRBV10-3 with TRBJ2-7; D assignment may be TRBD1 or TRBD2 (5 bases each). Trimming removed 7 bases from V and 1 base from J, with 11 bases in between. This CDR3 is 13 amino acids long. Germline V lookup: CDR1 ENHRY, CDR2 SYGVKD. This CDR3 is CAITPGLSYEQYF. Here the CDR3 DNA reads TGTGCCATCACTCCGGGGCTATCCTACGAGCAGTACTTC.

The chain combines TRBV6-5 with TRBJ2-2; TRBD1 agrees at 8 bases. The CDR3 is made up of 13 amino acids. Germline V gives CDR1 MNHEY, CDR2 SVGAGI. With 4 bases clipped from V and 6 bases from J, the junction kept 1 base outside the gene matches. The DNA of the CDR3 is TGTGCCAGCAGTTCACAGGGGGCCGGGGAGCTGTTTTTT. Its translation is CASSSQGAGELFF.

CDR3 sequence (DNA): TGTGCCAGCAGCGTAGGGGGTACGAGCGATGAAAAACTGTTTTTT. It yields the protein CASSVGGTSDEKLFF. J is TRBJ1-4 and V is TRBV9; D unresolved. This CDR3 spans 15 amino acids. V was pared by 0 bases and J by 6 bases, with 12 bases between. Germline CDR1 reads SGDLS; CDR2 reads YYNGEE. Full variable domain (rest looked up from reference TRBV9 and TRBJ1-4): DSGVTQTPKHLITATGQRVTLRCSPRSGDLSVYWYQQSLDQGLQFLIQYYNGEERAKGNILERFSAQQFPDLHSELNLSSLELGDSALYFCASSVGGTSDEKLFFGSGTQLSVL.

V and J are TRBV28 and TRBJ1-4; D uncertain. CDR1 is MDHEN and CDR2 is SYDVKM in the germline V gene. This CDR3 is built from 15 residues. V was cut by 4 bases and J by 1 base, with 10 bases left in between. As DNA, the CDR3 is TGTGCCAGCAGTTCCGGTACGGGAACTAATGAAAAACTGTTTTTT. Residues: CASSSGTGTNEKLFF.